This T cell receptor beta chain derives from a study of T cells in Graves' hyperthyroidism and ophthalmopathy. General study findings and limits: A median around six months before onset, the model predicted ophthalmopathy.

RNA transcripts served as the template for amplifying TCR beta CDR3 regions. The primer set for the first-round RT-PCR of the TCR CDR3 was HTBI. TCRdb recomputed calls from the multiplex PCR reads with MiXCR, one row per CDR3 protein. The table records a few hundred thousand distinct CDR3 sequences, 13% of them present only once. This clonotype has more than one count but fewer than ten. As yet, its antigen is unknown. This CDR3 has 15 amino acids. CDR1 is LGHDT and CDR2 is YNNKEL in the germline V gene (reference sequence). V shed 1 base and J shed 0 bases, with 7 bases lying between them. Each patient was aged 18 to 65 and had newly diagnosed hyperthyroidism of under 2 months' duration. Exclusion criteria comprised uncontrolled infection, other autoimmune disease, pregnancy or lactation.

The sequenced material came from blood. The source of this sequence is a man aged 30 to 45 with Graves' hyperthyroidism that later progressed to Graves' ophthalmopathy. The chain recombines TRBV3-1 with TRBJ1-3; perhaps TRBD1 as D (6 bases). CDR3 loop: CASSQGQVSGNTIYF. The CDR3 bases are TGTGCCAGCAGCCAAGGACAGGTCTCTGGAAACACCATATATTTT.